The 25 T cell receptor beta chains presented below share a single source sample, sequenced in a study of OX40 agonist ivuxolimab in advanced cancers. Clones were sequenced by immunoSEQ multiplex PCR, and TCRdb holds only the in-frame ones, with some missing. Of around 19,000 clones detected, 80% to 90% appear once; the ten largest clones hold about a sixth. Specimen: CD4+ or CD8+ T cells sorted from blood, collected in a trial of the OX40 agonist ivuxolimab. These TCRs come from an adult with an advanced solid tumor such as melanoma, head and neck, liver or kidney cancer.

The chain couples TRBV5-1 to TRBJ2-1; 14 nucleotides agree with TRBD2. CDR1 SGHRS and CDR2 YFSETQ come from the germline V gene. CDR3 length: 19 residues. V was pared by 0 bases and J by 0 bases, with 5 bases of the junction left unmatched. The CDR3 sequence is CASSLGTSGGKSSYNEQFF. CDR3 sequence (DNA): TGCGCCAGCAGCTTGGGGACTAGCGGGGGGAAGAGCTCCTACAATGAGCAGTTCTTC.

The CDR3 nucleotides read TGTGCTAGTGGTTTACAACTAGCGAACACCGGGGAGCTGTTTTTT. Residues: CASGLQLANTGELFF. The J gene is TRBJ2-2, the V gene TRBV12-5, with D possibly TRBD2 on 5 matching bases. The germline gives CDR1 LGHNT, CDR2 FRNRAP. This CDR3 has 15 residues. Trimming stripped 3 bases from V and 0 bases from J, with 8 bases between.

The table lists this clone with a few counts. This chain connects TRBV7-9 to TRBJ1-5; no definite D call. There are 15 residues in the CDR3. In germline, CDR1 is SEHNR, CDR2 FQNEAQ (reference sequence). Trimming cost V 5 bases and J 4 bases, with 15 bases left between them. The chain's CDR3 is CASSPGGPSNQPQHF. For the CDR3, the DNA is TGTGCCAGCAGCCCGGGCGGGCCGAGTAATCAGCCCCAGCATTTT.

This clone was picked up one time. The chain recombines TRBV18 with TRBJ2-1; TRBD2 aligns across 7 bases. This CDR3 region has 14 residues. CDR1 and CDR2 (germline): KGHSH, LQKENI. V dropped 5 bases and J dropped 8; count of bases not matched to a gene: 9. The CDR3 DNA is TGTGCCAGCTCAAGACTAGCTGGGACGCATGAGCAGTTCTTC. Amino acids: CASSRLAGTHEQFF.

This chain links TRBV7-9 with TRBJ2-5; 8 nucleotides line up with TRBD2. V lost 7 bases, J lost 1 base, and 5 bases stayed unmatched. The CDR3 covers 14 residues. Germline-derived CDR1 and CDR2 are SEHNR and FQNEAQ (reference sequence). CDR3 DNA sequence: TGTGCCAGCATGGGCGGGGGGTTCCAAGAGACCCAGTACTTC. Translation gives CASMGGGFQETQYF.

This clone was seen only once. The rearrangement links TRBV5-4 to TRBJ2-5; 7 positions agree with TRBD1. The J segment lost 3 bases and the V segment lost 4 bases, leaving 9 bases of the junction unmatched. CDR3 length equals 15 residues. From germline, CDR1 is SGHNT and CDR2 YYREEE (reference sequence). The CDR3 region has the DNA TGTGCCAGCAGCCGCAAGACAGGGAACAAAGAGACCCAGTACTTC. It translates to CASSRKTGNKETQYF.

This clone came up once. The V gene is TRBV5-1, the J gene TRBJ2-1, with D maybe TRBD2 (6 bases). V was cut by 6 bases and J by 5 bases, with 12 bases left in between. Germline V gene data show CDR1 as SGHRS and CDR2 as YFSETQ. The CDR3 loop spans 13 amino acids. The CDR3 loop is CASTLADNNEQFF. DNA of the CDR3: TGCGCCAGCACACTAGCCGATAACAATGAGCAGTTCTTC.

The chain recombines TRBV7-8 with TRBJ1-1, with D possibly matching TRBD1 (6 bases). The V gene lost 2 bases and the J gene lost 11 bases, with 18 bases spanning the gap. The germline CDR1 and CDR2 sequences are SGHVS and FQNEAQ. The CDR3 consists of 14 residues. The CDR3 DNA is TGTGCCAGCAGCTTAAGCCCGGACAGCCGGGGGGCTTTCTTT. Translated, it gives CASSLSPDSRGAFF.

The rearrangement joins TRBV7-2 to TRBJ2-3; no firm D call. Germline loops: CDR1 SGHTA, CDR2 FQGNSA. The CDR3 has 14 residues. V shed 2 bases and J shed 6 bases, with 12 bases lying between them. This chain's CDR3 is CASSLRRLSDTQYF. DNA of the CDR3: TGTGCCAGCAGCTTAAGAAGACTGTCCGATACGCAGTATTTT.

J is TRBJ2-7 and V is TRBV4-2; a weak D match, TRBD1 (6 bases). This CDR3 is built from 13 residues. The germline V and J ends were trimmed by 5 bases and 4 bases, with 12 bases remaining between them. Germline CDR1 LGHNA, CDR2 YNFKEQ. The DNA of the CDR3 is TGTGCCAGCAGCAGGACAGCCGAATACGAGCAGTACTTC. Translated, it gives CASSRTAEYEQYF.

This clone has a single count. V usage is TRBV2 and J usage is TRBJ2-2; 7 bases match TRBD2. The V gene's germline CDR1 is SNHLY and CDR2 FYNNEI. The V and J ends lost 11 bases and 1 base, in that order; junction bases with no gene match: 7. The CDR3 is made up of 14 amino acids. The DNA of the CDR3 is TGTGCCTCGAATCGGGGGGAGAACACCGGGGAGCTGTTTTTT. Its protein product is CASNRGENTGELFF.

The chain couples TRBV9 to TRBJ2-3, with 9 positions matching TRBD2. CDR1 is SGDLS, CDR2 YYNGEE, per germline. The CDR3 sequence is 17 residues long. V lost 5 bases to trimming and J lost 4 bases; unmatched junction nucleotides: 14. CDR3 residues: CASRRGGAGGKADTQYF. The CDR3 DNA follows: TGTGCCAGCAGAAGGGGTGGAGCGGGAGGTAAGGCAGATACGCAGTATTTT.

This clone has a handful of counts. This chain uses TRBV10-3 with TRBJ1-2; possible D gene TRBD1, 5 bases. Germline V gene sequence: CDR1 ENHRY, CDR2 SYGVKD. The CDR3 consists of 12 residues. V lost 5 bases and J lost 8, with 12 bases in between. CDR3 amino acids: CAISRDERGYTF. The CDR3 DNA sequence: TGTGCCATCAGTCGGGACGAGCGGGGCTACACCTTC.

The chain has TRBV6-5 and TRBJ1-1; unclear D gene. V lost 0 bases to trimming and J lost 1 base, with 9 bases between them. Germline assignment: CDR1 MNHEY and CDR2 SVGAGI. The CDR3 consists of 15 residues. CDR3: CASSYSQAPNTEAFF. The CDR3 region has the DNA TGTGCCAGCAGTTACTCACAAGCGCCGAACACTGAAGCTTTCTTT.

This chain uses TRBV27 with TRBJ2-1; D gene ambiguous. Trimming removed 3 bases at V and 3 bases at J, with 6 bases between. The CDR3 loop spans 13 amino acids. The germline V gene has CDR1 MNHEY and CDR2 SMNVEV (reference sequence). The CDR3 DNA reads TGTGCCAGCAGTTTGGACCACTACAATGAGCAGTTCTTC. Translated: CASSLDHYNEQFF.

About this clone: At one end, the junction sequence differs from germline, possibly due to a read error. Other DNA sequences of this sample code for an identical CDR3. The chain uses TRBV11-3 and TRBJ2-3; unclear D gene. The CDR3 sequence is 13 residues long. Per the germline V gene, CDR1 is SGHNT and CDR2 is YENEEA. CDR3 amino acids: CASSLERTDTQYF. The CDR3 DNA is TGCGCCAGCAGCTTAGAAAGAACAGATACGCAGTATTTT.

The CDR3 DNA follows: TGTGCCAGTAGTATAGGAGCGGGGCCCCGTGATACGCAGTATTTT. It is translated as CASSIGAGPRDTQYF. The chain couples TRBV19 to TRBJ2-3; TRBD2 matches at 7 bases. There are 15 residues in the CDR3. V shed 1 base, J shed 6 bases, and the junction held 7 bases outside the gene matches. From germline, CDR1 is LNHDA and CDR2 SQIVND (reference sequence).

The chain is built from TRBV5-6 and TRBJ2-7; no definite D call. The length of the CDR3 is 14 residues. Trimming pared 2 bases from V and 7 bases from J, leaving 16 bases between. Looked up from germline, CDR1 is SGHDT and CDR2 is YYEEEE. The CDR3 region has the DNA TGTGCCAGCAGCTTTCAAAGGGTTTATAGTGAGCAGTACTTC. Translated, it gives CASSFQRVYSEQYF.

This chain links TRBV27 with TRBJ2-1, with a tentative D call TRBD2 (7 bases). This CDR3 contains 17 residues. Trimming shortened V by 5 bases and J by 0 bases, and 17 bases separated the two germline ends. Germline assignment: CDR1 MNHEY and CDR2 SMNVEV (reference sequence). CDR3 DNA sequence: TGTGCCAGCAGTGAGTTGGGGGGGGCTAGCTCCTACAATGAGCAGTTCTTC. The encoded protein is CASSELGGASSYNEQFF.

As DNA, the CDR3 is TGTGCCAGCTCACCGGGGACAGTCGGGACCTACGAGCAGTACTTC. It codes for CASSPGTVGTYEQYF. V gene TRBV18 combines with J gene TRBJ2-7, with 7 bases identical to TRBD1. The CDR3 runs 15 residues. The V gene's germline CDR1 is KGHSH and CDR2 LQKENI. V dropped 3 bases and J dropped 2; count of bases not matched to a gene: 7. Drawing the rest from reference TRBV18 and TRBJ2-7, the complete variable domain is NAGVMQNPRHLVRRRGQEARLRCSPMKGHSHVYWYRQLPEEGLKFMVYLQKENIIDESGMPKERFSAEFPKEGPSILRIQQVVRGDSAAYFCASSPGTVGTYEQYFGPGTRLTVT.

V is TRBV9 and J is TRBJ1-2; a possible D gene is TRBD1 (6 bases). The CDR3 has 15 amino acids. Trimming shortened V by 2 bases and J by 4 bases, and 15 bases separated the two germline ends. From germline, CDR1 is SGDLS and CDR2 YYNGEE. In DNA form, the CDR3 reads TGTGCCAGCAGCGTGGAAGCAGGGGAGGGCTATGGCTACACCTTC. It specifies CASSVEAGEGYGYTF.

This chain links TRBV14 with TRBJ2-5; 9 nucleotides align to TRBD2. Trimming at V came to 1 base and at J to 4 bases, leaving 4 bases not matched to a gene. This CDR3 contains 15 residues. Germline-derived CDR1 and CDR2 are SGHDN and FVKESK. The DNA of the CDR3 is TGTGCCAGCAGCCAAGTTGCGGGAGGGGTAGAGACCCAGTACTTC. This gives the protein CASSQVAGGVETQYF.

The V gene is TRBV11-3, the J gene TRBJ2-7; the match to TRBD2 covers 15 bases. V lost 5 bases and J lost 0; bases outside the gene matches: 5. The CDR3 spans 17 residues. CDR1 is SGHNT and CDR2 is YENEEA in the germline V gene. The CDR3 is CASSHGTSGRLSYEQYF. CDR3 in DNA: TGTGCCAGCAGCCATGGGACTAGCGGGAGGCTCTCCTACGAGCAGTACTTC.

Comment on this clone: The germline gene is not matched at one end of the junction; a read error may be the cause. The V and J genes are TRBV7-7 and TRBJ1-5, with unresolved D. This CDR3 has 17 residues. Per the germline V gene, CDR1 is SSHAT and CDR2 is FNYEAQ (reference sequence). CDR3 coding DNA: TGTGCTAGCAGCTCCTATATACGGAGTTTTCCGGGTCAGCCCCAGCATTTT. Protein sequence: CASSSYIRSFPGQPQHF.

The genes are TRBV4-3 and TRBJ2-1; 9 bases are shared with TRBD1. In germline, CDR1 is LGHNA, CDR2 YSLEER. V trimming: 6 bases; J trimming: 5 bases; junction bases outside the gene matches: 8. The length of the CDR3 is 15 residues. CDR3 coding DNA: TGCGCCAGCAGTGCTTTACAGGGGGCCCACAATGAGCAGTTCTTC. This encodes CASSALQGAHNEQFF.